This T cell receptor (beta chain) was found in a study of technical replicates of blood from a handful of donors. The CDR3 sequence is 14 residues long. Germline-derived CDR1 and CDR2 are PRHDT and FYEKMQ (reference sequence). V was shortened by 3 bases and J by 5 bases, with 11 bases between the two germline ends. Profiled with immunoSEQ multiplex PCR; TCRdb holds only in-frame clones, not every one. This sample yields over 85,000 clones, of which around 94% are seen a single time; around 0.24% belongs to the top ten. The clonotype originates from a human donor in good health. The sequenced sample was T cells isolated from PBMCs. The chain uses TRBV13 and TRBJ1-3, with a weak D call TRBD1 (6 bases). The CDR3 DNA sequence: TGTGCCAGCAGCTTTGCGGGGGACAGAAACACCATATATTTT. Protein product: CASSFAGDRNTIYF.